This T cell receptor beta chain was captured in a study of metastatic and nonmetastatic thyroid tumors. No patient received treatment before thyroid surgery. TCRdb re-clonotyped the PCR reads via MiXCR. The sample shows about 24,000 clones, approximately 21% of them seen only once. Trimming took 4 bases from V and 1 from J; bases not matched to a gene: 4. CDR3 length equals 16 residues. Germline V gene sequence: CDR1 SGHDT, CDR2 YYEEEE. The rearrangement links TRBV5-6 to TRBJ2-3; 12 nucleotides match TRBD1. The sample was blood. The sequence came from a male donor with papillary thyroid cancer or a benign thyroid nodule (not recorded which). Some clones in this sample may be carry-over from other donors' samples. CDR3 nucleotide sequence: TGTGCCAGCAGCGCCGGGACAGGGGGCGGCACAGATACGCAGTATTTT. This translates into CASSAGTGGGTDTQYF. Variable domain in full (rest from reference TRBV5-6 and TRBJ2-3): DAGVTQSPTHLIKTRGQQVTLRCSPKSGHDTVSWYQQALGQGPQFIFQYYEEEERQRGNFPDRFSGHQFPNYSSELNVNALLLGDSALYLCASSAGTGGGTDTQYFGPGTRLTVL.